The 20 T cell receptor beta chains below were found in one sample sequenced in a study of blood T cell repertoires in COVID-19. Method: immunoSEQ multiplex PCR; TCRdb's copy keeps in-frame clones and lacks some. The sample holds 200,000 or so clones; 80% to 85% are singletons and the top ten take less than 6.5%. The material sequenced was peripheral blood. These receptors were obtained from a woman aged 55 to 70 who had recovered from COVID-19.

The CDR3 protein is CAISESKGYNQPQHF. The CDR3 coding sequence is TGTGCCATCAGTGAGTCTAAGGGGTACAATCAGCCCCAGCATTTT. The V and J genes are TRBV10-3 and TRBJ1-5; a weak D match, TRBD1 (5 bases). Trimming took 0 bases from V and 3 from J, leaving 9 bases between them. Germline V gives CDR1 ENHRY, CDR2 SYGVKD. This CDR3 has 15 residues.

The chain uses TRBV30 and TRBJ1-3, with TRBD1 matching over 7 bases. The trim removed 0 bases at V and 2 bases at J, leaving 13 bases unmatched. Germline CDR1 reads GTSNPN; CDR2 reads SVGIG (reference sequence). This CDR3 comprises 18 residues. Written as DNA, the CDR3 is TGTGCCTGGAGTGTAGACGTATGGGGGCAGGGGGCTGGAAACACCATATATTTT. Its translation: CAWSVDVWGQGAGNTIYF.

This rearrangement joins TRBV7-2 to TRBJ2-2; maybe TRBD2 (5 bases). The CDR3 covers 16 residues. V shed 5 bases and J shed 4 bases, with 17 bases lying between them. CDR1 and CDR2 from the germline V gene are SGHTA and FQGNSA. CDR3 in amino acids: CASSPVGSRGTGELFF. DNA of the CDR3: TGTGCCAGCAGCCCAGTGGGGAGCCGCGGCACCGGGGAGCTGTTTTTT. The full variable domain, in which reference TRBV7-2 and TRBJ2-2 provide the parts outside the CDR3, is GAGVSQSPSNKVTEKGKDVELRCDPISGHTALYWYRQSLGQGLEFLIYFQGNSAPDKSGLPSDRFSAERTGGSVSTLTIQRTQQEDSAVYLCASSPVGSRGTGELFFGEGSRLTVL.

This chain joins TRBV6-5 and TRBJ1-5; no reliable D call. V lost 5 bases and J 6 bases, leaving 11 bases between the germline ends. CDR1 is MNHEY, CDR2 SVGAGI, per germline. The CDR3 is 13 residues long. CDR3 loop: CASSRSTLQPQHF. CDR3 nucleotides: TGTGCCAGCAGTCGCTCAACTCTTCAGCCCCAGCATTTT.

J is TRBJ1-4 and V is TRBV5-8, with D hard to call. Germline assignment: CDR1 SGHTS and CDR2 YDEGEE. V lost 1 base to trimming and J lost 0 bases, with 7 bases between them. This CDR3 region has 15 residues. This CDR3 reads CASSLYATTNEKLFF. The CDR3 DNA reads as TGTGCCAGCAGCTTGTACGCGACAACTAATGAAAAACTGTTTTTT.

The rearrangement uses TRBV7-9 and TRBJ1-1, with TRBD1 matching 9 bases. After removal of 1 base from V and 10 bases from J, the junction contained 4 bases not matched to a gene. CDR3 length: 13 residues. Germline V gives CDR1 SEHNR, CDR2 FQNEAQ (reference sequence). The CDR3: CASSLGDRVLAFF. The CDR3 region has the DNA TGTGCCAGCAGCTTAGGGGACAGGGTATTAGCTTTCTTT. The entire variable domain, with the rest obtained from reference TRBV7-9 and TRBJ1-1, is as follows: DTGVSQNPRHKITKRGQNVTFRCDPISEHNRLYWYRQTLGQGPEFLTYFQNEAQLEKSRLLSDRFSAERPKGSFSTLEIQRTEQGDSAMYLCASSLGDRVLAFFGQGTRLTVV.

The rearrangement joins TRBV30 to TRBJ1-4, with D unresolved. V was cut by 7 bases and J by 3 bases, with 12 bases left in between. CDR1 is GTSNPN, CDR2 SVGIG, per germline (reference sequence). The CDR3 contains 13 residues. The CDR3 here is CALFKRSNEKLFF. For the CDR3, the DNA is TGTGCCTTATTTAAGCGTTCTAATGAAAAACTGTTTTTT.

This sequence joins TRBV30 and TRBJ1-1, with TRBD1 matching over 8 bases. Germline V gives CDR1 GTSNPN, CDR2 SVGIG (reference sequence). The J segment lost 3 bases and the V segment lost 3 bases, leaving 12 bases of the junction unmatched. There are 16 residues in the CDR3. The chain's CDR3 is CAWRVVRGLKYTEAFF. In DNA, the CDR3 is TGTGCCTGGAGAGTCGTCAGGGGGCTGAAGTACACTGAAGCTTTCTTT.

This chain joins TRBV9 and TRBJ2-3, with D unclear. This CDR3 contains 18 residues. Germline CDR1 reads SGDLS; CDR2 reads YYNGEE. Trimming shortened V by 4 bases and J by 0 bases, and 21 bases separated the two germline ends. The CDR3 reads CASSPLGGITTSTDTQYF. The CDR3 coding sequence is TGTGCCAGCAGCCCCCTCGGCGGAATCACCACTAGCACAGATACGCAGTATTTT.

This chain links TRBV27 with TRBJ2-2; D unclear. Per germline, CDR1 MNHEY and CDR2 SMNVEV (reference sequence). V was trimmed by 1 base and J by 4 bases, leaving 7 bases between them. There are 14 residues in the CDR3. The CDR3 loop is CASSLFAATGELFF. In DNA, the CDR3 is TGTGCCAGCAGTTTATTCGCGGCCACCGGGGAGCTGTTTTTT.

The chain uses TRBV4-2 and TRBJ2-2; D gene uncertain. Trimming removed 5 bases from V and 5 bases from J, with 18 bases in between. Germline V gene lookup returns CDR1 LGHNA and CDR2 YNFKEQ. This CDR3 spans 16 amino acids. CDR3 bases: TGTGCCAGCAGCTCAGAGAGGCAAGGAATTACCGGGGAGCTGTTTTTT. The encoded protein is CASSSERQGITGELFF.

The V gene is TRBV5-1, the J gene TRBJ2-2; the match to TRBD1 covers 11 bases. Germline V CDR1 and CDR2: SGHRS, YFSETQ. With 3 bases clipped from V and 4 bases from J, the junction kept 2 bases outside the gene matches. This CDR3 has 15 residues. The CDR3 here is CASSWGTGGTGELFF. The DNA of the CDR3 is TGCGCCAGCAGCTGGGGGACAGGGGGCACCGGGGAGCTGTTTTTT.

CDR3 coding DNA: TGTGCCAGCACCCGAAATTCAGGGCGTGAGCAGTTCTTC. Translating gives CASTRNSGREQFF. This chain links TRBV27 with TRBJ2-1, with a tentative D call TRBD1 (5 bases). CDR3 length: 13 residues. The germline CDR1 and CDR2 sequences are MNHEY and SMNVEV (reference sequence). Trimming pared 7 bases from V and 9 bases from J, leaving 16 bases between.

Worth noting for this clone: In the same sample, other DNA sequences code for this CDR3. V is TRBV6-5 and J is TRBJ1-2; perhaps TRBD1 as D (5 bases). CDR1 MNHEY and CDR2 SVGAGI come from the germline V gene. The CDR3 totals 12 residues. Trimming stripped 6 bases from V and 0 bases from J, with 5 bases between. CDR3 amino acids: CASSRANYGYTF. Written as DNA, the CDR3 is TGTGCCAGCAGCAGGGCTAACTATGGCTACACCTTC.

The chain uses TRBV7-6 and TRBJ2-1; D uncertain. Germline V gene sequence: CDR1 SGHVS, CDR2 FNYEAQ. CDR3 length equals 11 residues. Trimming took off 5 bases at V and 7 bases at J, with 6 bases between the two ends. The CDR3 coding sequence is TGTGCCAGCAGCAAGGAGAATGAGCAGTTCTTC. This gives the protein CASSKENEQFF.

The chain carries TRBV6-2 or TRBV6-3 and TRBJ1-1, with 11 bases that match TRBD1. Germline V gene lookup returns CDR1 MNHEY and CDR2 SVGEGT. V was pared by 5 bases and J by 0 bases, with 17 bases of the junction left unmatched. This CDR3 is 20 amino acids long. CDR3 in DNA: TGTGCCAGCAGTGACACCGGGACAGGGGGAGTCCCTCTTATGAACACTGAAGCTTTCTTT. Translation: CASSDTGTGGVPLMNTEAFF.

The chain combines TRBV9 with TRBJ1-1; 8 nucleotides agree with TRBD1. J gave up 5 bases and V 4 bases, and 7 bases lay outside the gene matches. Germline assignment: CDR1 SGDLS and CDR2 YYNGEE. CDR3 size: 14 residues. As DNA, the CDR3 is TGTGCCAGCAGCCCACGGACAGGGCTGACTGAAGCTTTCTTT. Protein product: CASSPRTGLTEAFF.

V usage is TRBV2 and J usage is TRBJ1-1, with D uncertain. The CDR3 is made up of 13 amino acids. Trimming cost V 3 bases and J 7 bases, with 12 bases left between them. Germline V gene data show CDR1 as SNHLY and CDR2 as FYNNEI. The CDR3 sequence is CASSDVTAGEAFF. The CDR3 DNA sequence: TGTGCCAGCAGTGACGTCACAGCTGGTGAAGCTTTCTTT.

The chain couples TRBV5-4 to TRBJ1-2, with D perhaps TRBD1 (6 bases). V was trimmed by 2 bases and J by 7 bases, leaving 18 bases between them. Germline V gene data show CDR1 as SGHNT and CDR2 as YYREEE (reference sequence). The CDR3 is made up of 15 amino acids. The CDR3 sequence is CASSFSSGAPGGYTF. The CDR3 nucleotides are TGTGCCAGCAGCTTTTCTTCAGGGGCGCCTGGTGGCTACACCTTC.

This chain links TRBV3-1 (or the pseudogene TRBV3-2) with TRBJ1-2; 9 bases map to TRBD1. The CDR3 consists of 16 residues. Germline-derived CDR1 and CDR2 are LGHDT and YNNKEL (reference sequence). Trimming removed 0 bases from V and 5 bases from J; junction bases left unmatched: 7. This chain's CDR3 is CASSQEAGQGWYGYTF. DNA for the CDR3: TGTGCCAGCAGCCAAGAGGCGGGACAGGGTTGGTATGGCTACACCTTC.